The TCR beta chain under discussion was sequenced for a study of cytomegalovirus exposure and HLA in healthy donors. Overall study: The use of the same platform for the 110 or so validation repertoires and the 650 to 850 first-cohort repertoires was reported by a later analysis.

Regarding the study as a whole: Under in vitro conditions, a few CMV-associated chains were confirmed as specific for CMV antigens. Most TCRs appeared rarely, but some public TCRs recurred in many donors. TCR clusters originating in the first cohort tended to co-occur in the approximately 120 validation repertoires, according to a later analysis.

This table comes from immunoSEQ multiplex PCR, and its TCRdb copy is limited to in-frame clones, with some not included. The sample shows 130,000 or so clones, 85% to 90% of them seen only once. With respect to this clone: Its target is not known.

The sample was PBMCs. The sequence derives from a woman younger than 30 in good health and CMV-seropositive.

The CDR3 DNA sequence: TGTGCCAGCAGCCAAACTGGACAGGGCATCGAGGATACGCAGTATTTT. Its translation is CASSQTGQGIEDTQYF. The chain couples TRBV7-6 to TRBJ2-3; 8 bases map to TRBD1. V was pared by 5 bases and J by 6 bases, with 13 bases of the junction left unmatched. The CDR3 totals 16 residues. The germline gives CDR1 SGHVS, CDR2 FNYEAQ.